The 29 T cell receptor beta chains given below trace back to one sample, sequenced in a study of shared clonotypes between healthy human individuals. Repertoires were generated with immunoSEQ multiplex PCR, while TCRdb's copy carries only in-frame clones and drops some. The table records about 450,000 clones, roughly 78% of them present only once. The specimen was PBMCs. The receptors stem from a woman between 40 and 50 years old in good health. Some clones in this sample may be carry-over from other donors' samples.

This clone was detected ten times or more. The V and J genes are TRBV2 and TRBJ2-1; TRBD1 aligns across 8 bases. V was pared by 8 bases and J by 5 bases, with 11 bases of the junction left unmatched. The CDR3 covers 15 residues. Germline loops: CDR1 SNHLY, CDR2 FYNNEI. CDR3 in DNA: TGTGCCAGCCATTTGGTAGGACAGGGAGACAATGAGCAGTTCTTC. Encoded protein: CASHLVGQGDNEQFF.

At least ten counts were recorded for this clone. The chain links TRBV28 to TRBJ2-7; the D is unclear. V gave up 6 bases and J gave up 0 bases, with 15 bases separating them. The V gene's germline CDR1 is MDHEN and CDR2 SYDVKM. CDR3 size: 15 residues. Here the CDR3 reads CASSPPTGLSYEQYF. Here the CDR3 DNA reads TGTGCCAGCAGCCCCCCCACCGGGCTCTCCTACGAGCAGTACTTC.

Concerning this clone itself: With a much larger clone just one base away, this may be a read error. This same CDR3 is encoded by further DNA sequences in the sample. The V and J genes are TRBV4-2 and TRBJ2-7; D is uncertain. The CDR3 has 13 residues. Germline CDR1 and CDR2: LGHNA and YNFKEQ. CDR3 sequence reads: CASSQGSRPEQYF. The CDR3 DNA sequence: TGTGCCAGCAGCCAAGGGAGCCGGCCGGAGCAGTACTTT.

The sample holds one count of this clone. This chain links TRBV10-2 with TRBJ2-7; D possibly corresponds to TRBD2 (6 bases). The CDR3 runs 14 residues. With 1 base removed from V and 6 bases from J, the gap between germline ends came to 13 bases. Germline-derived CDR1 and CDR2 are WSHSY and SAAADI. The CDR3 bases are TGCGCCAGCAGTGAGTTGGAGGGAGTGTTCGAGCAGTACTTC. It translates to CASSELEGVFEQYF.

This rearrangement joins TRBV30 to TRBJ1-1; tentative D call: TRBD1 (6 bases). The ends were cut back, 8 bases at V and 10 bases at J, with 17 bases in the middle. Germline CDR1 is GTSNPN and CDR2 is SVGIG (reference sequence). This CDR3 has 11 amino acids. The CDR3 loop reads CAAPGQGLAFF. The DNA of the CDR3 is TGTGCCGCCCCCGGGCAGGGGCTAGCTTTCTTT.

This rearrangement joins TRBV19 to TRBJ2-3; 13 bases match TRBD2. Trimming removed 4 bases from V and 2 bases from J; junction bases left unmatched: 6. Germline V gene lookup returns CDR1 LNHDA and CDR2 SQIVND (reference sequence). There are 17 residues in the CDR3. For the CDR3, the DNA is TGTGCCAGTAGTAGAGAGGGACTAGCGGGGTACACAGATACGCAGTATTTT. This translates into CASSREGLAGYTDTQYF.

The CDR3 sequence: CSGLAPYNEQFF. DNA of the CDR3: TGCAGCGGGCTCGCCCCCTACAATGAGCAGTTCTTC. This chain links TRBV29-1 with TRBJ2-1; D is unresolved. The germline V gene encodes CDR1 SQVTM and CDR2 ANQGSEA. Trimming removed 7 bases at V and 2 bases at J, with 9 bases between. The CDR3 totals 12 residues.

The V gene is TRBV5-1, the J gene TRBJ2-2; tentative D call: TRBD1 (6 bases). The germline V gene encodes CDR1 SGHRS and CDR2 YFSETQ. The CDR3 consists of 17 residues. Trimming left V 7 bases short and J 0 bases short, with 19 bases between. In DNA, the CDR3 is TGCGCCAGCGCGAAAGGCGGACAGACCTCGAACACCGGGGAGCTGTTTTTT. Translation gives CASAKGGQTSNTGELFF.

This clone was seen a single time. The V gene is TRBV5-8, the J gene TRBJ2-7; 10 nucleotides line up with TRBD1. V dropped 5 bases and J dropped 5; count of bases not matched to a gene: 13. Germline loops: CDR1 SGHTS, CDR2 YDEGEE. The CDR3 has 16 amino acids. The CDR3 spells CASSYDRGTGVNEQYF. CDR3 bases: TGTGCCAGCAGTTACGACCGAGGGACAGGGGTCAACGAGCAGTACTTC.

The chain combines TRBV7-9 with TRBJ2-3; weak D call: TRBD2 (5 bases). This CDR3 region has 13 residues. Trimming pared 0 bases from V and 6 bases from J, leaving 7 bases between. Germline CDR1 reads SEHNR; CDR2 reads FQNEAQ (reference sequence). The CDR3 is CASSLAWRDTQYF. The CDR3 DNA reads TGTGCCAGCAGCTTAGCTTGGAGGGATACGCAGTATTTT.

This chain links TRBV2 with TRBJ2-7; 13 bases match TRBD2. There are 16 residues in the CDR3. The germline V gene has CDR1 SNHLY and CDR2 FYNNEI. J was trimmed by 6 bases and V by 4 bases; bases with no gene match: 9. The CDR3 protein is CASSGYGLAGETEQYF. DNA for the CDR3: TGTGCCAGCAGTGGCTACGGACTAGCGGGAGAGACCGAGCAGTACTTC.

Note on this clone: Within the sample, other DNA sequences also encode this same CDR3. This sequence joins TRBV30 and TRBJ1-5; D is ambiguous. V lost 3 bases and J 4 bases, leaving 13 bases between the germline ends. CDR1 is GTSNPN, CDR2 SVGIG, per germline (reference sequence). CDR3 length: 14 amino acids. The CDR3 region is CAWSPGGGNQPQHF. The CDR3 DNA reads TGTGCCTGGAGCCCCGGCGGAGGGAATCAGCCCCAGCATTTT.

The CDR3 loop is CAWTLTSLPYEQYF. The CDR3 DNA follows: TGTGCCTGGACCTTGACGAGTCTCCCCTACGAGCAGTACTTC. J is TRBJ2-7 and V is TRBV30, with unresolved D. Germline assignment: CDR1 GTSNPN and CDR2 SVGIG (reference sequence). The CDR3 extends over 14 amino acids. Trimming took 4 bases from V and 2 from J, leaving 15 bases between them.

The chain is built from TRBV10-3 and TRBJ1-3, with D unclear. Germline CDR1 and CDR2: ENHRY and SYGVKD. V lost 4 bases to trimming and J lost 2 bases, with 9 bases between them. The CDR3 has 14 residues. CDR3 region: CAISATLAGNTIYF. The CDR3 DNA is TGTGCCATCAGTGCGACACTAGCTGGAAACACCATATATTTT.

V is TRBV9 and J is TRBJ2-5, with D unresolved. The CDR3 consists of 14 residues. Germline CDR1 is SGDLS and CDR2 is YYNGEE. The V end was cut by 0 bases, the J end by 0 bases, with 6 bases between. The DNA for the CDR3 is TGTGCCAGCAGCGTAGATGAGTACCAAGAGACCCAGTACTTC. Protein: CASSVDEYQETQYF.

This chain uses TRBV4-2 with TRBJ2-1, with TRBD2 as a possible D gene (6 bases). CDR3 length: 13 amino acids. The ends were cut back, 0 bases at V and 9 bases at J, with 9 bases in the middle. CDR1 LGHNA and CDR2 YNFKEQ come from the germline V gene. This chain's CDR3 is CASSQEGGGEQFF. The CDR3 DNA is TGTGCCAGCAGCCAAGAGGGGGGAGGTGAGCAGTTCTTC.

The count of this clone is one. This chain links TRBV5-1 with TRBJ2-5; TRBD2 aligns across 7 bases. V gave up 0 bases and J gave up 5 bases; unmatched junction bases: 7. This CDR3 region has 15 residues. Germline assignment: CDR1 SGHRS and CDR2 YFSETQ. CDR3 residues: CASSLVAGADETQYF. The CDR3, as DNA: TGCGCCAGCAGCTTGGTTGCGGGAGCTGATGAGACCCAGTACTTC.

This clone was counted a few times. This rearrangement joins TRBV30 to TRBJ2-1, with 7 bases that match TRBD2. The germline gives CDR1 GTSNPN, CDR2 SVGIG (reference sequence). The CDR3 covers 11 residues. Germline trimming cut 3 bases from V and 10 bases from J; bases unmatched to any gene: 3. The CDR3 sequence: CAWSREAEQFF. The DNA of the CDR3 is TGTGCCTGGAGCCGGGAGGCCGAGCAGTTCTTC. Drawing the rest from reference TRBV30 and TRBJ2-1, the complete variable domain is SQTIHQWPATLVQPVGSPLSLECTVEGTSNPNLYWYRQAAGRGLQLLFYSVGIGQISSEVPQNLSASRPQDRQFILSSKKLLLSDSGFYLCAWSREAEQFFGPGTRLTVL.

The CDR3 DNA reads as TGTGCCAGCAGCGTCGGCGGGATGAGCACAGATACGCAGTATTTT. It translates to CASSVGGMSTDTQYF. The chain has TRBV9 and TRBJ2-3; tentative D call: TRBD2 (6 bases). Trimming removed 2 bases at V and 0 bases at J, with 10 bases between. The CDR3 has 15 amino acids. The V gene's germline CDR1 is SGDLS and CDR2 YYNGEE.

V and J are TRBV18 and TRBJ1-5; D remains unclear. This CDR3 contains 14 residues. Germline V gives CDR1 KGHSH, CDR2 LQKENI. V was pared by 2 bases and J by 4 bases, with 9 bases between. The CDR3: CASSPSAGNQPQHF. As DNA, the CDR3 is TGTGCCAGCTCACCAAGCGCGGGGAATCAGCCCCAGCATTTT. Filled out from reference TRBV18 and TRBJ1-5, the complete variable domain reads NAGVMQNPRHLVRRRGQEARLRCSPMKGHSHVYWYRQLPEEGLKFMVYLQKENIIDESGMPKERFSAEFPKEGPSILRIQQVVRGDSAAYFCASSPSAGNQPQHFGDGTRLSIL.

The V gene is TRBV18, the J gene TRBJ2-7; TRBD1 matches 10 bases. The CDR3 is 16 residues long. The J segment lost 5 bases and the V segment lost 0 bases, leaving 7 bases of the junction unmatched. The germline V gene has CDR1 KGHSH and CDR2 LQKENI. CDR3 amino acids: CASSPPRTGGRDEQYF. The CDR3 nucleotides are TGTGCCAGCTCACCACCGAGGACAGGGGGAAGGGACGAGCAGTACTTC.

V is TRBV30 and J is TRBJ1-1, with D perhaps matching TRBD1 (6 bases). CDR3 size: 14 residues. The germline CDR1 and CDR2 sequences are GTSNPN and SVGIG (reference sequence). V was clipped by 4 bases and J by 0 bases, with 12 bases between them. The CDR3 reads CAWKGGPMNTEAFF. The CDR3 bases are TGTGCCTGGAAGGGGGGGCCAATGAACACTGAAGCTTTCTTT. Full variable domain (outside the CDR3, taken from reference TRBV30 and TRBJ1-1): SQTIHQWPATLVQPVGSPLSLECTVEGTSNPNLYWYRQAAGRGLQLLFYSVGIGQISSEVPQNLSASRPQDRQFILSSKKLLLSDSGFYLCAWKGGPMNTEAFFGQGTRLTVV.

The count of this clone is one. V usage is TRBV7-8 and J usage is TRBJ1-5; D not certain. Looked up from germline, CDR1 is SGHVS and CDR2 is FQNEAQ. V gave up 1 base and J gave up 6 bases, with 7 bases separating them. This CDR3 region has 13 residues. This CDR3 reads CASSLVYAQPQHF. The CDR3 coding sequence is TGTGCCAGCAGCTTAGTTTACGCTCAGCCCCAGCATTTT.

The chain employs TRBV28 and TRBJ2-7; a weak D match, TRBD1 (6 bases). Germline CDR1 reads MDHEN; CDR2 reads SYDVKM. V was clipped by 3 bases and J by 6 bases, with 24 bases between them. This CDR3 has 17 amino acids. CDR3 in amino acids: CASSFFRRGRRYGEQYF. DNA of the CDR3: TGTGCCAGCAGTTTTTTCCGCAGGGGCAGGAGGTATGGCGAGCAGTACTTC.

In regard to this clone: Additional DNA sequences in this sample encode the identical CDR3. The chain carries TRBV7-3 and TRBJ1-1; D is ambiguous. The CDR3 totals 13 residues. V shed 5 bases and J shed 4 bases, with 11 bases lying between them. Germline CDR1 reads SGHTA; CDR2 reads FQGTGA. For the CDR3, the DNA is TGTGCCAGCAGCCCCGGGCTGGGCACTGAAGCTTTCTTT. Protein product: CASSPGLGTEAFF. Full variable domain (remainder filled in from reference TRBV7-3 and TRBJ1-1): GAGVSQTPSNKVTEKGKYVELRCDPISGHTALYWYRQSLGQGPEFLIYFQGTGAADDSGLPNDRFFAVRPEGSVSTLKIQRTERGDSAVYLCASSPGLGTEAFFGQGTRLTVV.

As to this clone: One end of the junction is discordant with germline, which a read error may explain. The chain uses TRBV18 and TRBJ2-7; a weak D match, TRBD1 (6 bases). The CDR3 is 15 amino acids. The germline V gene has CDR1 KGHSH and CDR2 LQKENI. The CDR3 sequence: CASSPRPQGDYEQCF. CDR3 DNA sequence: TGTGCCAGCTCACCACGACCACAGGGAGACTACGAGCAGTGCTTC.

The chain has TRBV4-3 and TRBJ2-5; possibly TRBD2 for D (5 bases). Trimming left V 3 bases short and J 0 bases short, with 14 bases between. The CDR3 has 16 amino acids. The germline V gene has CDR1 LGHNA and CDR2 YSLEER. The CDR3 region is CASSQGAVANQETQYF. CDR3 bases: TGCGCCAGCAGCCAGGGAGCTGTAGCGAACCAAGAGACCCAGTACTTC.

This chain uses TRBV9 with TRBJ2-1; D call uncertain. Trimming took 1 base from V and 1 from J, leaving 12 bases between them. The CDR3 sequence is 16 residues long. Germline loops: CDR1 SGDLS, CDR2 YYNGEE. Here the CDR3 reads CASSVRVAKSYNEQFF. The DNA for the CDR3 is TGTGCCAGCAGCGTACGGGTAGCTAAATCCTACAATGAGCAGTTCTTC.

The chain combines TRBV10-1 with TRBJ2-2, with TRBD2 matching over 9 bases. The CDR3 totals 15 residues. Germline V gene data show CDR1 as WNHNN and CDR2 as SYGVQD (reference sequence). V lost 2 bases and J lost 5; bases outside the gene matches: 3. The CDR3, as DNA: TGCGCCAGCAGTGAGCCGCGGGGGGGTACCGGGGAGCTGTTTTTT. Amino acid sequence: CASSEPRGGTGELFF.